A single sample is the source of the 16 T cell receptor beta chains below, sequenced in a study of T-cell reconstitution after alpha-beta-depleted transplantation in children. Researchers prepared the TCRbeta library using unique molecular identifiers, the study reports. TCRdb re-analysed the PCR reads in MiXCR, keeping a single row per CDR3 protein. The sample carries about 300,000 distinct CDR3 sequences, roughly 9.1% recorded once. The sequencing used PBMCs, collected before TCRalphabeta/CD19-depleted stem cell transplant. The source of these receptors is a boy younger than two with acute myeloid leukemia, due to receive a stem cell transplant.

This chain connects TRBV5-1 to TRBJ2-1; 10 positions agree with TRBD1. The CDR3 consists of 13 residues. CDR1 SGHRS and CDR2 YFSETQ come from the germline V gene. V lost 3 bases, J lost 9 bases, and 3 bases stayed unmatched. CDR3 coding DNA: TGCGCCAGCAGCTCCGGGACAGGGGTTGAGCAGTTCTTC. This gives the protein CASSSGTGVEQFF.

This clonotype was counted many times. V is TRBV29-1 and J is TRBJ2-5; 9 bases fit TRBD1. CDR3 length: 17 amino acids. The V gene's germline CDR1 is SQVTM and CDR2 ANQGSEA. V was clipped by 3 bases and J by 1 base; unmatched bases: 12. The CDR3, as DNA: TGCAGCGTTGATGGGGGGACAGGGCTAATCCTCCAAGAGACCCAGTACTTC. Translating gives CSVDGGTGLILQETQYF.

Ten or more counts support this clonotype. The V call is TRBV11-2, the J call TRBJ2-3; D is unresolved. CDR3 length: 15 amino acids. V lost 2 bases, J lost 2 bases, and 11 bases lay in between. Germline CDR1 and CDR2: SGHAT and FQNNGV. The CDR3 sequence is CASSLTRTFTDTQYF. The CDR3 nucleotides read TGTGCCAGCAGCTTAACCAGAACTTTCACAGATACGCAGTATTTT.

This clonotype has a count of ten or more. The chain employs TRBV7-3 and TRBJ2-1; D ambiguous. The CDR3 length is 14 residues. From germline, CDR1 is SGHTA and CDR2 FQGTGA. The V end lost 6 bases, the J end lost 7 bases, and 16 bases lay between the germline ends. The CDR3, as DNA: TGTGCCAGCAGATCCCGCGCAGATTCTAATGAGCAGTTCTTC. The encoded protein is CASRSRADSNEQFF.

The chain is built from TRBV12-3 or TRBV12-4 and TRBJ1-2; tentatively, D is TRBD1 (6 bases). The V end lost 6 bases, the J end lost 0 bases, and 8 bases lay between the germline ends. The length of the CDR3 is 13 residues. CDR3 nucleotide sequence: TGTGCCAGCAGGAACAGGGCTAACTATGGCTACACCTTC. It is translated as CASRNRANYGYTF.

This clonotype was detected many times. The V call is TRBV28, the J call TRBJ2-7, with 7 bases fitting TRBD2. Trimming removed 5 bases from V and 3 bases from J; junction bases left unmatched: 10. The germline gives CDR1 MDHEN, CDR2 SYDVKM. The CDR3 runs to 15 residues. The chain's CDR3 is CASSTLGGSGYEQYF. In DNA form, the CDR3 reads TGTGCCAGCAGTACCCTGGGAGGGTCGGGCTACGAGCAGTACTTC.

V gene TRBV7-8 combines with J gene TRBJ2-5; 10 bases map to TRBD1. The germline V gene encodes CDR1 SGHVS and CDR2 FQNEAQ. The CDR3 totals 15 residues. V gave up 10 bases and J gave up 4 bases; unmatched junction bases: 12. The CDR3 spells CAMGRRTGGGETQYF. The CDR3 bases are TGTGCCATGGGACGCCGGACAGGGGGGGGAGAGACCCAGTACTTC. The whole variable domain, remainder taken from reference TRBV7-8 and TRBJ2-5, is GAGVSQSPRYKVAKRGQDVALRCDPISGHVSLFWYQQALGQGPEFLTYFQNEAQLDKSGLPSDRFFAERPEGSVSTLKIQRTQQEDSAVYLCAMGRRTGGGETQYFGPGTRLLVL.

This clonotype was recorded many times. The V gene is TRBV5-1, the J gene TRBJ2-7; D possibly corresponds to TRBD2 (7 bases). Germline loops: CDR1 SGHRS, CDR2 YFSETQ. The germline V and J ends were trimmed by 4 bases and 5 bases, with 16 bases remaining between them. The length of the CDR3 is 14 residues. The CDR3 DNA follows: TGCGCCAGCAGCGACCTCGGGGGGCGGAACGAGCAGTACTTC. The encoded protein is CASSDLGGRNEQYF.

On this clonotype itself: A much larger clonotype is one base distant, so this may be a read error. The chain employs TRBV12-3 or TRBV12-4 and TRBJ1-1; tentatively, D is TRBD1 (5 bases). The length of the CDR3 is 13 residues. Trimming shortened V by 7 bases and J by 1 base, and 10 bases separated the two germline ends. The DNA of the CDR3 is TGTGCCAGCAAGGACATACGGAACACTGAAGCTTTCTTT. Translated, it gives CASKDIRNTEAFF.

This clonotype was picked up many times. The chain combines TRBV6-1 with TRBJ2-1, with no clear D. This CDR3 spans 13 amino acids. Per the germline V gene, CDR1 is MNHNS and CDR2 is SASEGT. V was clipped by 7 bases and J by 2 bases, with 9 bases between them. The DNA for the CDR3 is TGTGCCAGCACTGATACGGCCTACAATGAGCAGTTCTTC. Its translation is CASTDTAYNEQFF.

In this sample, this clonotype turned up many times. The chain joins TRBV11-2 to TRBJ2-2, with unresolved D. Trimming removed 2 bases from V and 7 bases from J, with 5 bases in between. The germline gives CDR1 SGHAT, CDR2 FQNNGV. The CDR3 spans 12 residues. CDR3 nucleotides: TGTGCCAGCAGCTTAAAGGTCGGGGAGCTGTTTTTT. Translated, it gives CASSLKVGELFF.

This clonotype was detected a few times. The CDR3 region is CASSPKVDTQYF. CDR3 bases: TGTGCCAGCTCACCGAAGGTAGATACGCAGTATTTT. The chain is built from TRBV18 and TRBJ2-3; no clear D gene. Trimming removed 3 bases from V and 5 bases from J, with 6 bases in between. Germline loops: CDR1 KGHSH, CDR2 LQKENI. The CDR3 totals 12 residues.

The chain recombines TRBV7-9 with TRBJ2-7, with D uncertain. Germline CDR1 reads SEHNR; CDR2 reads FQNEAQ (reference sequence). V was clipped by 0 bases and J by 5 bases, with 17 bases between them. The CDR3 has 16 residues. The CDR3 coding sequence is TGTGCCAGCAGCTTAGCAGCGAAGCCAAAAACACACGAGCAGTACTTC. Protein sequence: CASSLAAKPKTHEQYF.

This clonotype was counted many times. The rearrangement uses TRBV14 and TRBJ2-2; possible D gene TRBD2, 6 bases. Germline V gene data show CDR1 as SGHDN and CDR2 as FVKESK. V shed 4 bases and J shed 4 bases, with 10 bases lying between them. The CDR3 runs 14 residues. CDR3 sequence (DNA): TGTGCCAGCAGCCTCCGCGGGGCCACCGGGGAGCTGTTTTTT. Amino acid sequence: CASSLRGATGELFF. Supplemented by reference TRBV14 and TRBJ2-2, the full variable domain reads EAGVTQFPSHSVIEKGQTVTLRCDPISGHDNLYWYRRVMGKEIKFLLHFVKESKQDESGMPNNRFLAERTGGTYSTLKVQPAELEDSGVYFCASSLRGATGELFFGEGSRLTVL.

In the case of this clonotype: A much larger clone lies one base from this, so it may be a read error. The J gene is TRBJ2-3, the V gene TRBV5-1; possibly TRBD2 for D (6 bases). The CDR3 loop spans 16 amino acids. The germline CDR1 and CDR2 sequences are SGHRS and YFSETQ. Trimming removed 4 bases from V and 4 bases from J, with 19 bases in between. The CDR3 sequence is CASSTAGRDLSDTQYF. The CDR3 coding sequence is TGCGCCAGCAGCACCGCGGGACGGGACCTCTCAGATACGCAGTATTTT.

This clonotype has at least ten counts. The chain employs TRBV5-1 and TRBJ2-7; unclear D gene. Trimming stripped 0 bases from V and 2 bases from J, with 9 bases between. Germline V gene sequence: CDR1 SGHRS, CDR2 YFSETQ. The CDR3 is 14 residues long. Here the CDR3 DNA reads TGCGCCAGCAGCTTGGGGGGATCAACCTACGAGCAGTACTTC. Translation gives CASSLGGSTYEQYF.